The clone carrying this T cell receptor beta chain was found many times. Its antigen is currently unknown. These data belong to a study of human T cells and chemical hapten exposure. At the level of the study: Patients, chiefly female, had alopecia areata, totalis or universalis.

Time point noted: patch test 1, 2 weeks after DPC sensitization. The treatment denotes: therapeutic diphenylcyclopropenone sensitization with weekly scalp DPC. Phlebotomy was performed prior to application of every patch test. TCRdb re-derived calls from the RACE reads in MiXCR, one entry per CDR3 protein. Of about 360,000 distinct CDR3 sequences in the sample, 4.8% were seen once. The length of the CDR3 is 14 residues. CDR1 DFQATT and CDR2 SNEGSKA come from the germline V gene (reference sequence). The trim removed 5 bases at V and 2 bases at J, leaving 7 bases unmatched. Broader study findings: Among expanded TCRs, significantly more large CDR3 similarity clusters formed than among controls. Because they had alopecia, donors may respond immunologically unlike healthy people.

V and J are TRBV20-1 and TRBJ2-5, with 8 bases matching TRBD2. This TCR was recovered from a woman between 50 and 59 years old with alopecia areata. Some clones in this sample may be carry-over from other donors' samples. The input for sequencing was whole blood, taken in connection with sensitization to the hapten diphenylcyclopropenone (DPC). CDR3 DNA: TGCAGTGCTTCTCCCGGGGGGGGGCAAGAGACCCAGTACTTC. Its translation: CSASPGGGQETQYF.